The entry below describes one T cell receptor (beta chain). Its antigen is unidentified. Time point given: cycle 4 day 1 (C4D1), after less than 7 weeks of nivolumab. Exposure to brentuximab vedotin varied, and each patient had relapsed following autologous stem cell transplantation. From thawed PBMCs, CD4+ T cells were purified using magnetic negative selection. The sample comes from a study of PD-1 blockade in classical Hodgkin lymphoma. General study points: Patients with a complete response exhibited baseline diversity comparable to newly diagnosed patients. What caused the repertoire differences, perhaps disease activity or prior therapy, remains undefined. While CD8+ TCR diversity did not rise significantly by C4D1, CD4+ TCR diversity did.

The CDR3 spans 16 residues. Germline values: CDR1 SGHTA, CDR2 FQGNSA. Between the trimmed V and J ends, which lost 3 bases and 3 bases, there was a span of 18 bases. Libraries were prepared by immunoSEQ multiplex PCR; TCRdb keeps only in-frame clonotypes and omits some of them. The table records some 19,000 clones, just over 70% of them present only once. The sequence was collected from a human donor with classical Hodgkin lymphoma. The rearrangement joins TRBV7-2 to TRBJ2-7; D is perhaps TRBD1 (5 bases). The source was CD4+ T cells from blood, collected before the fourth cycle of nivolumab. The CDR3 loop is CASSFSITRVSYEQYF. The CDR3 DNA reads TGTGCCAGCAGCTTTTCCATCACCAGGGTAAGCTACGAGCAGTACTTC.